A selection of T cell receptor beta chains follows, all from one sample in a study of OX40 agonist ivuxolimab in advanced cancers. TCRdb's table, derived via immunoSEQ multiplex PCR, lists solely in-frame clones and lacks some. This sample has tens of thousands of clones; 83% occur once, and the top ten carry roughly 20%. Sequenced material: CD4+ or CD8+ T cells sorted from blood, taken in a trial of the OX40 agonist ivuxolimab. These receptors came from an adult with an advanced solid tumor such as melanoma, head and neck, liver or kidney cancer. Each CDR3 is given without its conserved first and last residue. The D gene is left open where the match is weak.

j_gene | d_gene | v_gene | CDR3aa
TRBJ2-1 | - | TRBV29-1 | SVTRADEQF
TRBJ1-5 | - | TRBV19 | ASSYQGTHQPQH
TRBJ2-2 | - | TRBV9 | ASSFNTGELF
TRBJ2-3 | - | TRBV9 | ASDLGGGTDTQY
TRBJ2-1 | - | TRBV11-3 | ASSPRTNENEQF
TRBJ1-1 | - | TRBV27 | ASSLYLGYTEAF
TRBJ2-3 | - | TRBV7-9 | ASSSGDGDTDTQY
TRBJ1-1 | - | TRBV5-6 | ASSLDQMNTEAF
TRBJ2-3 | - | TRBV15 | ATSSAAGTELITDTQY
TRBJ2-3 | TRBD1 | TRBV15 | ATSRGGQGKDTQY
TRBJ2-5 | - | TRBV28 | ASSTYSGEETQY
TRBJ2-6 | - | TRBV11-2 | ASSLGVSGANVLT
TRBJ1-2 | TRBD1 | TRBV4-1 | ASSQGQGADGYT
TRBJ2-7 | - | TRBV19 | ASRQDGEDEQY
TRBJ1-5 | TRBD1 | TRBV4-3 | ASSQSVGQEYQPQH
TRBJ2-3 | TRBD2 | TRBV10-1 | ASGIPPTFPGLAEGVGTDTQY
TRBJ2-1 | - | TRBV7-2 | ASSPRGRGTYNEQF
- | - | TRBV5-8 | ASSSLTGSLSAYEQY
TRBJ1-6 | - | TRBV19 | ASSMSRQDVSPLH
TRBJ2-7 | - | TRBV23-1 | ASSQSGVLGDYEQY
TRBJ1-3 | - | TRBV9 | ASSGQGNTIY
TRBJ2-1 | - | TRBV13 | ASSLPQDNEQF
TRBJ2-7 | TRBD1 | TRBV7-6 | ASSRDRTYEQY
TRBJ2-1 | - | TRBV30 | ACDHMVYNEQF
TRBJ2-7 | TRBD2 | TRBV7-8 | ASSLWEGINEQY
TRBJ1-1 | - | TRBV6-5 | ASTGRAF
TRBJ1-5 | - | TRBV28 | ASSLGAQPQH
TRBJ1-5 | - | TRBV27 | ASSLKSNQPQH
TRBJ2-7 | - | TRBV7-3 | ASSSGTSGEQY
TRBJ2-7 | - | TRBV7-6 | ASSLEEVLDAPYEQY
TRBJ1-1 | - | TRBV7-9 | ASSGYRDLAF
TRBJ2-2 | - | TRBV4-3 | ASSQKAPTGELF
TRBJ2-7 | - | TRBV28 | ASSSHRQALTYEQY
TRBJ1-2 | - | TRBV18 | ASSPQDSWGYGYT
TRBJ1-5 | - | TRBV27 | ASSPLEGDNQPQH
TRBJ2-7 | TRBD1 | TRBV28 | ASRVGWTGGEQY
TRBJ2-7 | - | TRBV4-2 | ASSQGNEQY
TRBJ2-5 | TRBD2 | TRBV9 | ASSVDLAGVQETQY
TRBJ1-1 | - | TRBV19 | ASSIGQLNTEAF
TRBJ1-2 | - | TRBV19 | ASSMWSANYGYT
TRBJ2-7 | TRBD1 | TRBV6-4 | ASSPSGQTPHPSYEQY
TRBJ2-1 | - | TRBV27 | ASSLSNEQF
TRBJ1-6 | TRBD1 | TRBV16 | AVGTGDSPLH
TRBJ2-1 | TRBD2 | TRBV19 | ASRPGTSGSNLYNEQF
TRBJ2-1 | - | TRBV2 | AREGDKGESNEQF
TRBJ1-4 | - | TRBV4-1 | ASSPRSGRANEKLF
TRBJ1-1 | - | TRBV4-2 | ASSRIIDRDTEAF
TRBJ2-3 | TRBD2 | TRBV5-1 | ASSLEGLEADTQY
TRBJ2-1 | - | TRBV7-6 | ASSLTQGPYNEQF
TRBJ2-7 | TRBD1 | TRBV7-9 | ASSTTGTGTEQY
TRBJ2-7 | TRBD1 | TRBV4-1 | ASSHGQGPYEQY
TRBJ1-2 | TRBD1 | TRBV27 | ASSTQTGSMGYT
TRBJ2-1 | - | TRBV6-1 | ASAKGLLNEQF
TRBJ2-7 | TRBD1 | TRBV28 | ASSLGTTGPSKQY
TRBJ1-2 | - | TRBV28 | ASSFGGRNGYT
TRBJ1-2 | - | TRBV29-1 | SVEGDGENYGYT
TRBJ2-7 | TRBD1 | TRBV30 | AWSDPTGTVSYEQY
TRBJ2-7 | TRBD1 | TRBV6-5 | ASSYRDRIYEQY
TRBJ1-1 | TRBD1 | TRBV5-1 | ASSLGTGGGYTEAF